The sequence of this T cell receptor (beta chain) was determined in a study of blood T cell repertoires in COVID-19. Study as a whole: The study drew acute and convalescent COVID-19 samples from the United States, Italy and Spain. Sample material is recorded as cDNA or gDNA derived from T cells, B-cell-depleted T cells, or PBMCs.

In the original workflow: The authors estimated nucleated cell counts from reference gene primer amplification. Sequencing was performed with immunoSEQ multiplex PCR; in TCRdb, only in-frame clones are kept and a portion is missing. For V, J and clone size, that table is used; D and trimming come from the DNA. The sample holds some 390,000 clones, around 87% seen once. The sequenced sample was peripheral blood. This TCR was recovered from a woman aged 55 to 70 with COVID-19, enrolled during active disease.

DNA of the CDR3: TGTGCCAGCAGTCCAACTAGCGGGGGGCGGAATGAGCAGTTCTTC. Translating it yields CASSPTSGGRNEQFF. The chain joins TRBV2 to TRBJ2-1, with TRBD2 identical over 12 bases. The ends lost 5 bases at V and 7 bases at J; junction bases unmatched: 6. This CDR3 region has 15 residues. Germline CDR1 is SNHLY and CDR2 is FYNNEI.